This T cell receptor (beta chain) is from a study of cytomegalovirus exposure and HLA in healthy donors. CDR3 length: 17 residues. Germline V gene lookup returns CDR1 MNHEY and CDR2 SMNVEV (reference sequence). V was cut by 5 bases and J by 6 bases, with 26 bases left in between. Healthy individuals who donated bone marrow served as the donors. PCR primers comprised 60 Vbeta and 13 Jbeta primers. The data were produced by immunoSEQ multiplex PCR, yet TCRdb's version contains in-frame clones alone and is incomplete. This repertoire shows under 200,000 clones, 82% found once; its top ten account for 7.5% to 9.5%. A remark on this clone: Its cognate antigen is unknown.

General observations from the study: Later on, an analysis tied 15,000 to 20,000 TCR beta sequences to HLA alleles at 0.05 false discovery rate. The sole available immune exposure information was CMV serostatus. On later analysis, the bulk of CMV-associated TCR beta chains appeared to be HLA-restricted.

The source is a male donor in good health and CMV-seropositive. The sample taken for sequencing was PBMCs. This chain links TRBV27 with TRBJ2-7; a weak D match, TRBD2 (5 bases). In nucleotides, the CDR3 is TGTGCCAGCAGTCCCCGAGGGCTTAGGGAAGATTTTGGCGAGCAGTACTTC. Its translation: CASSPRGLREDFGEQYF.